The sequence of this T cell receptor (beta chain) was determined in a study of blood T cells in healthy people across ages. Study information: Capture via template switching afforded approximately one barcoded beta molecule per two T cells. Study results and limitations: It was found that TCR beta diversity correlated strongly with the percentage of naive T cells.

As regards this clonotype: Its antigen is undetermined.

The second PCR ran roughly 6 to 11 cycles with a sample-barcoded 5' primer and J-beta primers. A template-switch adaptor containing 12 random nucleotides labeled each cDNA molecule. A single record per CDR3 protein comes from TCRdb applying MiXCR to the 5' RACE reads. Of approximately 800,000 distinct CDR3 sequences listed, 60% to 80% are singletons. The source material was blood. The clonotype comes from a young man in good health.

The CDR3 is CASSSSGTSVSDTQYF. DNA for the CDR3: TGTGCCAGCAGCTCTTCCGGGACTAGCGTTTCAGATACGCAGTATTTT. The chain has TRBV7-8 and TRBJ2-3; 10 nucleotides line up with TRBD2. The CDR3 runs to 16 residues. The J segment lost 4 bases and the V segment lost 4 bases, leaving 8 bases of the junction unmatched. The germline V gene encodes CDR1 SGHVS and CDR2 FQNEAQ.